These T cell receptor beta chains were read from a single sample in a study of OX40 agonist ivuxolimab in advanced cancers. Sequencing was performed with immunoSEQ multiplex PCR; in TCRdb, only in-frame clones are kept and a portion is missing. The repertoire consists of around 23,000 clones, with approximately 82% occurring once and the leading ten covering around a third. The sequencing here drew on CD4+ or CD8+ T cells sorted from blood, taken in a trial of the OX40 agonist ivuxolimab. The receptors shown here come from an adult with an advanced solid tumor such as melanoma, head and neck, liver or kidney cancer. Both conserved end residues are part of each CDR3. The D gene is left open where the match is weak. For some rows the clone size is stated as once, few or many, or as a class when expanded; others skip it.

v_call	d_call	clone_size	j_call	cdr3_nt	cdr3_aa
TRBV5-1	NA	NA	TRBJ2-5	TGCGCCAGCAGCTTGGGGGGTCAGGACCCGCAGTACTTC	CASSLGGQDPQYF
TRBV7-9	TRBD1	NA	TRBJ2-7	TGTGCCAGCAGCTTAACCCGGACAGGGACGATGGACGAGCAGTACTTC	CASSLTRTGTMDEQYF
TRBV7-3	NA	NA	TRBJ1-5	TGTGCCAGCAGCGCCCGATTCTGGAGCAATCAGCCCCAGCATTTT	CASSARFWSNQPQHF
TRBV6-5	TRBD1	NA	TRBJ1-1	TGTGCCAGCCTTATAGGGGACAGGTGGAACACTGAAGCTTTCTTT	CASLIGDRWNTEAFF
TRBV5-1	NA	NA	TRBJ1-1	TGCGCCAGCAGCTTGGAGGGCCTAGAAGCTTTCTTT	CASSLEGLEAFF
TRBV6-4	NA	NA	TRBJ2-3	TGTGCCAGCAGTGACTCTGGCTCCTCTGCAGATACGCAGTATTTT	CASSDSGSSADTQYF
TRBV11-2	TRBD2	NA	TRBJ2-7	TGTGCCAGCAGCTTAGTTGGACTAGATACCTACGAGCAGTACTTC	CASSLVGLDTYEQYF
TRBV27	NA	NA	TRBJ2-5	TGTGCCAGCAGTTCCCCCGGGGGCAGAAAGACCCAGTACTTC	CASSSPGGRKTQYF
TRBV27	NA	NA	TRBJ2-7	TGTGCCAGCAGTGAATTAGGTCTCGAGCAGTACTTC	CASSELGLEQYF
TRBV2	NA	NA	TRBJ1-1	TGTGCCAGCAGTGTGGACGGAAACACTGAAGCTTTCTTT	CASSVDGNTEAFF
TRBV9	NA	NA	TRBJ1-1	TGTGCCAGCAGCCCGGAGAGGTGGGGCACTGAAGCTTTCTTT	CASSPERWGTEAFF
TRBV11-2	NA	NA	TRBJ1-1	TGTGCCAGCAGCTTAACATGGGACACTGAAGCTTTCTTT	CASSLTWDTEAFF
TRBV28	TRBD2	NA	TRBJ2-1	TGTGCCAGCAGCCGAGCGGGGGATGAGCAGTTCTTC	CASSRAGDEQFF
TRBV5-6	NA	NA	TRBJ2-5	TGTGCCAGCAGCTTGAAGCACCGGGAGACCCAGTACTTC	CASSLKHRETQYF
TRBV7-3	NA	NA	TRBJ2-6	TGTGCCAGCAGCTTAAGGCAGGGATCTGGGGCCAACGTCCTGACTTTC	CASSLRQGSGANVLTF
TRBV7-3	NA	NA	TRBJ2-3	TGTGCCAGCAGCTTGCGCGGGGCCACAGATACGCAGTATTTT	CASSLRGATDTQYF
TRBV21-1	NA	NA	TRBJ1-2	TGTGCCAGCAGCCCTCACCCGGGACAGGGTCACTATGGCTACACCTTC	CASSPHPGQGHYGYTF
TRBV7-9	NA	NA	TRBJ1-2	TGTGCCAGCAGCTTAGTCCCGGGAACGTGGGGCTACACCTTC	CASSLVPGTWGYTF
TRBV15	NA	NA	TRBJ1-3	TGTGCCACCAGCAGTCCGAACAGACCCGACTCTGGAAACACCATATATTTT	CATSSPNRPDSGNTIYF
TRBV10-2	NA	NA	TRBJ2-7	TGCGCCAGCAGTCCTACGGGACGGGGATCCTACGAGCAGTACTTC	CASSPTGRGSYEQYF
TRBV7-8	TRBD1	NA	TRBJ1-2	TGTGCCAGCAGCAAAAGAGCTCAACGGGCAGGGGGCGATGTCTATGGCTACACCTTC	CASSKRAQRAGGDVYGYTF
TRBV27	NA	NA	TRBJ1-2	TGTGCCAGCAGTCCATTTGGACGCTATGGCTACACCTTC	CASSPFGRYGYTF
TRBV16	TRBD1	NA	TRBJ2-3	TGTGCCAGCAGCCAATCAGCAGGGGGAAGGGATACGCAGTATTTT	CASSQSAGGRDTQYF
TRBV7-9	NA	few	TRBJ2-7	TGTGCCAGCAGCTCGGGCTTCTTCCCTTACGAGCAGTACTTC	CASSSGFFPYEQYF
TRBV27	NA	NA	TRBJ2-7	TGTGCCAGCAGTTTGACGGGCTACGAGCAGTACTTC	CASSLTGYEQYF
TRBV18	NA	NA	TRBJ2-3	TGTGCCAGCTCAGAGAACCCGGTGAAGACTAGCACAGATACGCAGTATTTT	CASSENPVKTSTDTQYF
TRBV5-5	TRBD1	NA	TRBJ1-4	TGTGCCAGCAGCTTGAACCCGGGACAGGGGGTGGAATTTGAAAAACTGTTTTTT	CASSLNPGQGVEFEKLFF
TRBV5-8	NA	NA	TRBJ1-1	TGTGCCAGCAGCTTGTCCGAACAGGGTGCTCCTGAAGCTTTCTTT	CASSLSEQGAPEAFF
TRBV7-9	TRBD2	once	TRBJ2-1	TGTGCCAGCAGCTTCCGGACTAGCGGCACATATGAGCAGTTCTTC	CASSFRTSGTYEQFF
TRBV27	NA	NA	TRBJ1-5	TGTGCCAGCAGTTTTGGCGCCAATCAGCCCCAGCATTTT	CASSFGANQPQHF
TRBV9	NA	NA	TRBJ1-2	TGTGCCAGCAGCGTAGGGATGGACCGTGGGGCTTATGGCTACACCTTC	CASSVGMDRGAYGYTF
TRBV11-1	NA	NA	TRBJ2-5	TGTGCCAGCAGCTTAGGGATACTCCCCGGGGAGACCCAGTACTTC	CASSLGILPGETQYF
TRBV5-1	TRBD1	NA	TRBJ1-6	TGCGCCAGCTCCCGGGACAGAAATTCACCCCTCCACTTT	CASSRDRNSPLHF